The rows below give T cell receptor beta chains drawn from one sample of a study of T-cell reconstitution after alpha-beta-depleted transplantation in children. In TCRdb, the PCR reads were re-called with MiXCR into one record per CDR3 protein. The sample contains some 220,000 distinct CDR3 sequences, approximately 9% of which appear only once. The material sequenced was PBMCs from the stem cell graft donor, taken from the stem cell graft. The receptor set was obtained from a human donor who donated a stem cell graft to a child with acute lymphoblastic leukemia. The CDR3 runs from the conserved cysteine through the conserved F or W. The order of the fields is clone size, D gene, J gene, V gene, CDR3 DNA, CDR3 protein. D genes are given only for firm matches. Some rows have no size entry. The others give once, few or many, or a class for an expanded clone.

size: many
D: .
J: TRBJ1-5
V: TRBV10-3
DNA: TGTGCCATCAGTGAGTCAGGCAATCAGCCCCAGCATTTT
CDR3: CAISESGNQPQHF

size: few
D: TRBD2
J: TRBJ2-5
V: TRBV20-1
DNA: TGCAGTGCTACCAGCGGGGGGGTGGAGACCCAGTACTTC
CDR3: CSATSGGVETQYF

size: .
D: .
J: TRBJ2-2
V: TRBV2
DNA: TGTGCCAGCAGGGACCCGGATCGGGGGCCCGCGAACACCGGGGAGCTGTTTTTT
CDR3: CASRDPDRGPANTGELFF

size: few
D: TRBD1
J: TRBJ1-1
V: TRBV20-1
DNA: TGCAGTGCAGAAGACCAGAACAGGGGTATAGAAGCTTTCTTT
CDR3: CSAEDQNRGIEAFF

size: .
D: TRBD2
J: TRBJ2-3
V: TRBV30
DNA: TGTGCCTGGAGTTCTTCGGGGGGGCGGGGCACAGATACGCAGTATTTT
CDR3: CAWSSSGGRGTDTQYF

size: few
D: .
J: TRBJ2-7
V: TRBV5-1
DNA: TGCGCCAGCAGCTTGGTTTTCGGGGGGACAGCCTACGAGCAGTACTTC
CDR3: CASSLVFGGTAYEQYF

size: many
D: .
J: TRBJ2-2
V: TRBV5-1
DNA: TGCGCCAGCAGCCAACACACAGGACGAGAACAGGGCCCGCGGGAGCTGTTTTTT
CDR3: CASSQHTGREQGPRELFF

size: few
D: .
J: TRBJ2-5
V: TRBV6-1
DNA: TGTGCCAGCAGTGAATCTCTCAAAGAGACCCAGTACTTC
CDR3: CASSESLKETQYF

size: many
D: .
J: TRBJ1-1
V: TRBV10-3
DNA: TGTGCCATCAGTGATCACGGACAGTTTCGGCTCGGGGACACTGAAGCTTTCTTT
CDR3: CAISDHGQFRLGDTEAFF

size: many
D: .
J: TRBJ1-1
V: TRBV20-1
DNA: TGCAGTGCTATTAGAGGGGGTACTGAAGCTTTCTTT
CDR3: CSAIRGGTEAFF